This T cell receptor beta chain was retrieved from a study of cytomegalovirus exposure and HLA in healthy donors. PCR amplification relied on 60 Vbeta primers (plus 13 Jbeta primers). Sequencing used immunoSEQ multiplex PCR; TCRdb keeps in-frame clones, though not all of them. The sample has 150,000 to 200,000 clones, around 79% seen once. The germline V gene has CDR1 MDHEN and CDR2 SYDVKM. J gave up 4 bases and V 5 bases, and 9 bases lay outside the gene matches. The CDR3 length is 16 residues. The receptor comes from a woman in her 50s in good health and CMV-seronegative. Material: PBMCs. This chain links TRBV28 with TRBJ2-3, with 10 bases fitting TRBD1. Here the CDR3 DNA reads TGTGCCAGCAGTCCCCGAGGACAGGGGGTATCAGATACGCAGTATTTT. Translating gives CASSPRGQGVSDTQYF.